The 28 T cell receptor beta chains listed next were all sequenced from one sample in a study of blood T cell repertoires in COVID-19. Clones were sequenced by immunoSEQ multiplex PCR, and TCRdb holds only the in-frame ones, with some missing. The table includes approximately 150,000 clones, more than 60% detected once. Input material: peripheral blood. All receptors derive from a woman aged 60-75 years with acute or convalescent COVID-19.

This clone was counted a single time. The CDR3 spells CASSRGTSASTDTQYF. CDR3 DNA sequence: TGTGCCAGCAGCCGGGGGACTAGCGCAAGCACAGATACGCAGTATTTT. The chain recombines TRBV11-3 with TRBJ2-3, with 10 bases that match TRBD2. After removal of 5 bases from V and 0 bases from J, the junction contained 5 bases not matched to a gene. This CDR3 spans 16 amino acids. The germline CDR1 and CDR2 sequences are SGHNT and YENEEA.

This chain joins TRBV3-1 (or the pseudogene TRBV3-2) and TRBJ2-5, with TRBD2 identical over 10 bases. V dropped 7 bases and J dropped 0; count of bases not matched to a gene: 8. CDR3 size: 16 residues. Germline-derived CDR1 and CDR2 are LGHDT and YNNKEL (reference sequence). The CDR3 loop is CASMETSGTDQETQYF. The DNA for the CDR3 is TGTGCCAGCATGGAAACTAGCGGGACGGACCAAGAGACCCAGTACTTC.

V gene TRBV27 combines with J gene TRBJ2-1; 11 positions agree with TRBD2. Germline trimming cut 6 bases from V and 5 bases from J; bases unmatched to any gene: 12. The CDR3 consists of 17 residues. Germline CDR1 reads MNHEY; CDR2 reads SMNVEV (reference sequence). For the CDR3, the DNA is TGTGCCAGCAGCCACCTTCTAGCGGGAGGAAAGGACAATGAGCAGTTCTTC. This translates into CASSHLLAGGKDNEQFF.

CDR3 sequence reads: CASSYGTGLNEQFF. In nucleotides, the CDR3 is TGTGCCAGCAGTTACGGGACAGGGCTCAATGAGCAGTTCTTC. This sequence joins TRBV6-5 and TRBJ2-1; the match to TRBD1 covers 9 bases. The J segment lost 6 bases and the V segment lost 2 bases, leaving 2 bases of the junction unmatched. This CDR3 has 14 residues. CDR1 is MNHEY and CDR2 is SVGAGI in the germline V gene.

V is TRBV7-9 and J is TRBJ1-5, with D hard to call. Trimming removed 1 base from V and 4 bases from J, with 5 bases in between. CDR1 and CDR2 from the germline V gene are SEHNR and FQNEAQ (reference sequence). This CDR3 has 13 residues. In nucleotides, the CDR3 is TGTGCCAGCAGCTTAGGGCAGAATCAGCCCCAGCATTTT. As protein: CASSLGQNQPQHF.

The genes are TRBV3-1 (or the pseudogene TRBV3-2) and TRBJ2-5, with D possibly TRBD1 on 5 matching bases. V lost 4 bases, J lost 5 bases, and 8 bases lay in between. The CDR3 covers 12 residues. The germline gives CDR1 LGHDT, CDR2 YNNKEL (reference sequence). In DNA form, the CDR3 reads TGTGCCAGCAGCCGAAGGGGTGAGACCCAGTACTTC. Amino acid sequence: CASSRRGETQYF.

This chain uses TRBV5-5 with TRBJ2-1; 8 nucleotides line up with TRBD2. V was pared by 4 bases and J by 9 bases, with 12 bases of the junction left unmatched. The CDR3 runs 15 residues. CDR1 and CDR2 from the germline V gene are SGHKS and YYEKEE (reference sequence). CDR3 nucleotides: TGTGCCAGCAGCGCGGAGATGGGACTAGGATTTGAGCAGTTCTTC. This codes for CASSAEMGLGFEQFF.

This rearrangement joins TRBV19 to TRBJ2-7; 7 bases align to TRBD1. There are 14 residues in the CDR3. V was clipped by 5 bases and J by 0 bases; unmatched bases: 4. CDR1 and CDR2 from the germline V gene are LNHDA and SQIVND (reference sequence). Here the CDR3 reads CASSLGTDSYEQYF. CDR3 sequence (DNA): TGTGCCAGTAGTCTCGGGACAGACTCCTACGAGCAGTACTTC.

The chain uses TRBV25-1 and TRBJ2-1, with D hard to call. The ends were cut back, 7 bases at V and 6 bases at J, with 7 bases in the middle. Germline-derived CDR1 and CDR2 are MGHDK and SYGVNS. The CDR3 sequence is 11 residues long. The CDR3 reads CASNRANEQFF. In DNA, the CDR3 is TGTGCCAGCAACAGAGCCAATGAGCAGTTCTTC.

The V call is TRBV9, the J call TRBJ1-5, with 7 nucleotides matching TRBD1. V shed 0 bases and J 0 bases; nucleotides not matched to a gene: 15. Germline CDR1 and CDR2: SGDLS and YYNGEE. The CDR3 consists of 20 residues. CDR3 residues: CASSVGSRDRESYSNQPQHF. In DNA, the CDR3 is TGTGCCAGCAGCGTAGGGTCCCGGGACAGAGAATCTTATAGCAATCAGCCCCAGCATTTT.

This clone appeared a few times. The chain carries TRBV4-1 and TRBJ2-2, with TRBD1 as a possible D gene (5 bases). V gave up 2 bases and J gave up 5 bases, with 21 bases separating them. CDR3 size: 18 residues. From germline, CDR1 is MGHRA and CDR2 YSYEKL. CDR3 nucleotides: TGCGCCAGCAGCCAATCGTCCCAGGGTTCTCAGGAGACCGGGGAGCTGTTTTTT. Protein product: CASSQSSQGSQETGELFF.

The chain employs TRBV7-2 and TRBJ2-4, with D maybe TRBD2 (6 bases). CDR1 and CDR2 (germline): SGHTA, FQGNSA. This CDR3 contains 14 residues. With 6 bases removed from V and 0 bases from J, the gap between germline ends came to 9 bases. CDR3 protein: CASSGGGAKNIQYF. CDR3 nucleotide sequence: TGTGCCAGCAGTGGGGGAGGAGCCAAAAACATTCAGTACTTC.

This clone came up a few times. The CDR3, as DNA: TGTGCCAGCAGCGCCCACGTAACTAGCACAGATACGCAGTATTTT. It yields the protein CASSAHVTSTDTQYF. V gene TRBV9 combines with J gene TRBJ2-3; no definite D call. The V gene's germline CDR1 is SGDLS and CDR2 YYNGEE. This CDR3 spans 15 amino acids. Trimming shortened V by 3 bases and J by 0 bases, and 11 bases separated the two germline ends. The full variable domain, with the rest looked up from reference TRBV9 and TRBJ2-3, is DSGVTQTPKHLITATGQRVTLRCSPRSGDLSVYWYQQSLDQGLQFLIQYYNGEERAKGNILERFSAQQFPDLHSELNLSSLELGDSALYFCASSAHVTSTDTQYFGPGTRLTVL.

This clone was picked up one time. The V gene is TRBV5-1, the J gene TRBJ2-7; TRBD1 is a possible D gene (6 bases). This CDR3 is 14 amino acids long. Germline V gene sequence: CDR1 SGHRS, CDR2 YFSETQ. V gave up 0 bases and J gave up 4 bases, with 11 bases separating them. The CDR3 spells CASSLDRAEYEQYF. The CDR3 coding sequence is TGCGCCAGCAGCTTGGACAGGGCCGAATACGAGCAGTACTTC.

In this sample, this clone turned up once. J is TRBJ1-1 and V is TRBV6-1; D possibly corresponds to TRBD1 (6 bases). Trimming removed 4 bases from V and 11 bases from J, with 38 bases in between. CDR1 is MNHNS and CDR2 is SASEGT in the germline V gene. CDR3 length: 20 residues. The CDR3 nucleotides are TGTGCCAGCAGTGTGAGAACAGGGCGTGGGGCGGGAAGCGGGGGCATATCGGCTTTCTTT. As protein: CASSVRTGRGAGSGGISAFF.

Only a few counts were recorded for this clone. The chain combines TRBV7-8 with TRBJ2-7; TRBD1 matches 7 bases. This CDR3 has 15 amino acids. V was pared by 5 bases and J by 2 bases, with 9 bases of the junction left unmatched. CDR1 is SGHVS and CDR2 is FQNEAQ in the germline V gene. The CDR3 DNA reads TGTGCCAGCAGCGAACCGTGGGACAGAGCCTACGAGCAGTACTTC. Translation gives CASSEPWDRAYEQYF.

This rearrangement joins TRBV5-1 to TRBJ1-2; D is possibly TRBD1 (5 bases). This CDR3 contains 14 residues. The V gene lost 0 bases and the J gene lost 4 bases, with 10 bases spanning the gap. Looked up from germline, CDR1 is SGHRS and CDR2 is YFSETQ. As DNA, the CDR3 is TGCGCCAGCAGCTTGGGAATGCAGGGCTATGGCTACACCTTC. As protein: CASSLGMQGYGYTF.

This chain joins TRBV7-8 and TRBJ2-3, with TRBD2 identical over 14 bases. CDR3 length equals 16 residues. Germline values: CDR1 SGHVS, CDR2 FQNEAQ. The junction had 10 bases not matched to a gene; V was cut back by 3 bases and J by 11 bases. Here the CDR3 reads CASSFSTSGRGWGQYF. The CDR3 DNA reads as TGTGCCAGCAGCTTCTCGACTAGCGGGAGGGGTTGGGGGCAGTATTTT.

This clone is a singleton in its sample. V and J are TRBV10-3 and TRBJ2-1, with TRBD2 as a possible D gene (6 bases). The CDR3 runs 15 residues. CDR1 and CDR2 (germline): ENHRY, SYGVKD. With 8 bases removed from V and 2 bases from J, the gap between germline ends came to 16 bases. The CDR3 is CAIGGERAPYNEQFF. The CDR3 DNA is TGTGCCATCGGGGGAGAGCGGGCCCCCTACAATGAGCAGTTCTTC.

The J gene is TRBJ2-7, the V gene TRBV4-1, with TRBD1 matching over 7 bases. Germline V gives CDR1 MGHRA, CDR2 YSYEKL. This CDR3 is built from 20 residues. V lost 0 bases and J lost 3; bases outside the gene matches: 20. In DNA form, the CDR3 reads TGCGCCAGCAGCCAAGATCGTTTCTTGACAGGGAGAATGTATTACTACGAGCAGTACTTC. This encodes CASSQDRFLTGRMYYYEQYF.

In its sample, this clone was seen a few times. In DNA, the CDR3 is TGCGCCAGCAGCCCCTCCTCCTACGAGCAGTACTTC. Protein sequence: CASSPSSYEQYF. This chain links TRBV5-1 with TRBJ2-7; the D is unclear. The CDR3 loop spans 12 amino acids. CDR1 and CDR2 (germline): SGHRS, YFSETQ. V lost 4 bases and J 0 bases, leaving 5 bases between the germline ends.

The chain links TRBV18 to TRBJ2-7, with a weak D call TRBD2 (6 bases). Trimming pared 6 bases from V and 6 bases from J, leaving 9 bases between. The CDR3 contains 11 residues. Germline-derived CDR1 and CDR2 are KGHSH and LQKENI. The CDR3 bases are TGTGCCAGCTCGACGGGAGCCGAGCAGTACTTC. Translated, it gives CASSTGAEQYF.

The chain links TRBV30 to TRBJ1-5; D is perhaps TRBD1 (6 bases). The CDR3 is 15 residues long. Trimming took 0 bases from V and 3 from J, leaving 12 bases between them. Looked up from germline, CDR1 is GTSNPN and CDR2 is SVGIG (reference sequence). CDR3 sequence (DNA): TGTGCCTGGAGTGTACTTGGGGGGGCCAATCAGCCCCAGCATTTT. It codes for CAWSVLGGANQPQHF.

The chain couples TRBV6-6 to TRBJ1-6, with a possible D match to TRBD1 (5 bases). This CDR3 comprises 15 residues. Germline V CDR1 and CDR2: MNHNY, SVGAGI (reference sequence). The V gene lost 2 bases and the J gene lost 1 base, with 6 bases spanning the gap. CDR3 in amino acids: CASSYQGSYNSPLHF. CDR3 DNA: TGTGCCAGCAGTTACCAGGGTTCCTATAATTCACCCCTCCACTTT.

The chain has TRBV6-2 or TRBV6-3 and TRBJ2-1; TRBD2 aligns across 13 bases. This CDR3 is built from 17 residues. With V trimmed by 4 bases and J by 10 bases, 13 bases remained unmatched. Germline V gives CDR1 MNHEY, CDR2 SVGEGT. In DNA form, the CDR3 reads TGTGCCAGCAGTTTTCCACCCTGGACTAGCGGGAGAAGGGAGCAGTTCTTC. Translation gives CASSFPPWTSGRREQFF.

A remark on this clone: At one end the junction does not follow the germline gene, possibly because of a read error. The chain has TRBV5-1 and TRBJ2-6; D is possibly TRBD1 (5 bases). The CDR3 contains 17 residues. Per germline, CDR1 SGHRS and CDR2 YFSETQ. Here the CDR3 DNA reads TGCGCCAGCAGCTTGAGGCCGGGTCCAGGTGGGGCCAACGTTCTGACTTTC. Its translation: CASSLRPGPGGANVLTF.

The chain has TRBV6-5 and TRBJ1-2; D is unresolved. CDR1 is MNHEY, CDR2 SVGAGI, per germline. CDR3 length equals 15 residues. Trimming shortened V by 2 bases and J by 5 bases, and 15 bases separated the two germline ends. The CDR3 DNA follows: TGTGCCAGCAGTTACGAGGCAAACCCCCTGTATGGCTACACCTTC. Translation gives CASSYEANPLYGYTF.

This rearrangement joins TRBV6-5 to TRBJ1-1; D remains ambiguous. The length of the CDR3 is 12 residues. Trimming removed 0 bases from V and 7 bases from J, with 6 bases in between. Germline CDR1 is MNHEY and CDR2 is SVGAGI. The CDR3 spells CASSYSFGEAFF. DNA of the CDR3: TGTGCCAGCAGTTACTCGTTCGGTGAAGCTTTCTTT.